This record looks at one T cell receptor beta chain sequence and its context. This clonotype was detected many times. Its binding antigen is unknown. There are no base qualities to consult, and no much larger clone falls within one base. Set within a cohort of healthcare workers in London, UK, this nested case-control study involved weekly PCR testing of nasopharyngeal swabs along with blood sampling. Between 23 and 31 March 2020, the week of the UK lockdown, healthcare workers were enrolled and then followed up weekly for as long as 16 weeks. This specimen comes from a study of early T cells in non-severe SARS-CoV-2 infection (dated by TCRdb to the early 2020s). Notes on the research overall: Because TCR sequencing was done on bulk RNA from unsorted whole blood, the alpha and beta chains could not be paired.

Points the paper makes about the study in general: Matching against VDJdb was skewed toward anti-spike CD8 responses, likely underestimated virus-specific expansions, and missed private and CD4 specificities.

The trim is 5 bases for V and 0 bases for J, with a gap of 13 bases between the germline ends. Based on the germline V gene, the CDR1 and CDR2 sequences are SGHTA and FQGTGA. The CDR3 starts with the cysteine, ends with the phenylalanine, and has 15 residues. The read is trimmed to its CDR3 DNA, 45 bases read in frame from base 1. The library was obtained by 5' RACE. The reads were generated on a NextSeq 500. In the TCR library protocol, unique molecular identifiers were attached to individual cDNA molecules to correct for PCR bias and sequencing error. Sequencing covered both TCR alpha and beta chains, and within each sample the abundances of alpha and beta sequences were tightly co-correlated. Under the source paper's analysis protocol: Decombinator V4 was used to annotate the V gene, J gene and CDR3 of the TCR sequences. Expanded TCRs were defined as changing significantly between any two time points under a Poisson model with p below 0.0001. TCR abundances were normalised to the total number of TCRs sequenced in each sample and reported as counts per million. MAIT TCRs were defined by TRAV1-2 paired with TRAJ12, TRAJ20 or TRAJ33, and iNKT TCRs by TRAV10 paired with TRAJ18. VDJdb, accessed 1 November 2021, was searched for CMV, EBV and SARS-CoV-2 annotated TCRs, excluding TCRs annotated for multiple antigens. The public reads were reprocessed in TCRdb via fastp at Q25 and MiXCR, keeping in-frame beta chains. A single entry per CDR3 protein holds the most common genes and DNA from its merged rows. The V and J calls were not made by the authors but by TCRdb's processing. This sample lists tens of thousands of distinct CDR3 sequences; approximately 10% were detected once. The top ten hold approximately 4% of the sample.

The sequencing here drew on whole blood, taken at baseline. The sequence joins TRBV7-3 to TRBJ2-5, with a weak D call of TRBD2 (6 bases match). The sequence came from an adult who was a healthcare worker with PCR-confirmed SARS-CoV-2 infection or an uninfected control (not recorded which). The CDR3 reads as follows: CASSPTGGNQETQYF. The base sequence is TGTGCCAGCAGCCCCACCGGCGGGAACCAAGAGACCCAGTACTTC.